This T cell receptor beta chain is from a study of graft-versus-host responses after intestinal transplantation (dated by TCRdb to the early 2020s). Context from the whole study: The transplants that recipients received were multivisceral, liver-intestinal, or isolated intestinal. All recipients received anti-thymocyte globulin induction followed by maintenance tacrolimus and steroids for roughly 3 years. After intestinal transplantation, graft-versus-host and host-versus-graft alloreactive T cell clones in the graft, circulation and bone marrow were tracked using bulk TCR-beta CDR3 sequencing. To identify alloreactive clones, pre-transplant mixed lymphocyte reaction products were sequenced and then compared with unstimulated pre-transplant donor and recipient T cells. Donor T cell macrochimerism was defined as a peak of at least 4% donor T cells among recipient peripheral blood mononuclear cells. Rather than being sequenced by the commercial service, samples from a few later patients were sequenced in-house on an Illumina MiSeq and processed with MiXCR. The cohort enrolled 20 to 30 intestinal transplant recipients including one retransplant, and a few patients lacking pretransplant specimens were excluded. General study outcomes and caveats: GvH clones were found in recipient bone marrow, and some of the GvH clones appeared earlier in ileal mucosa or blood, which is consistent with an intestinal mucosal origin. Early after transplant, peak levels of circulating GvH clones were associated with declines in HvG clones. In patients with donor T cell macrochimerism, the allografts had high GvH to HvG T cell clonal ratios. The conclusions were limited by the relatively low number and heterogeneity of the intestinal transplant patients.

CDR1 and CDR2 (SQVTM, ANQGSEA) derive from the germline V gene. Cut back by 6 bases and 2 bases, the V and J ends lie 22 bases apart. The CDR3 spans 16 residues, from the cysteine through the phenylalanine. Only CDR3 DNA remains: 48 bases, in frame from the first base. As to this clone: This clone's antigen is unknown. It has no much larger one-base neighbor in the sample; base qualities were not kept.

Libraries were constructed by the immunoSEQ multiplex PCR assay. High-throughput TCR-beta CDR3 sequencing of genomic DNA from most patients was performed by Adaptive Biotechnologies. The original pipeline was this. Adaptive's ImmunoSEQ software supplied the TCR sequencing data for under 20 patients, while MiXCR and VDJtools were used to process a few other patients. Because the origin of CDR3 nucleotide sequences shared between donor and recipient could not be assigned, those sequences were removed. To be classed as alloreactive, a clone needed at least 2-fold expansion over unstimulated cells and a minimum CFSE-low frequency of 0.002% (template counts) or 0.001% (read counts). Mappable clones were those detected in sequenced pre-transplant spleen, lymph node, or MLR CFSE-low populations of the donor or recipient. Cumulative frequency of alloreactive clones was calculated as a percentage of all sequences weighted by copy number. TCRdb carries this immuneACCESS record with in-frame sequences only. Its versions omit some clonotypes, under half of them owing to an unresolved V gene in the studies checked, with the rest unexplained. The V and J calls and clone size come from that table; D and trimming were worked out from the DNA. The sample table holds 85,000 to 100,000 clones, of which 86% were seen once. Almost 1.5% of the sample is taken by the ten largest.

Blood samples were collected up to 4 times in the first month after transplant and then at least monthly when available. The V and J genes are TRBV29-1 and TRBJ1-1; no D segment can be confidently identified. Sequences were derived from PBMCs, sampled 255 days after intestinal transplant. This clonotype was sampled from a human patient who received an intestinal transplant, so some T cells may come from the graft donor. The base sequence is TGCAGCGTCCCTAAGACCCTGTCGACGGTAAACACTGAAGCTTTCTTT. Translated, it gives CSVPKTLSTVNTEAFF.